The 4 T cell receptor beta chains in this list originate from one sample, sequenced in a study of somatic mutations in cytotoxic T cells in rheumatoid arthritis. TCRdb keeps only in-frame clones here, not all; method: immunoSEQ multiplex PCR. The sample consists of more than 25,000 clones, around 74% of them appearing once. Sequences were obtained from CD8+ T cells sorted from blood. These receptors were collected from a woman between 18 and 30 years old in good health.

This clone was observed once. V usage is TRBV11-3 and J usage is TRBJ2-7, with D possibly matching TRBD1 (6 bases). Germline loops: CDR1 SGHNT, CDR2 YENEEA. The CDR3 spans 14 residues. Trimming removed 2 bases from V and 7 bases from J, with 15 bases in between. The CDR3 loop reads CASSLILTGREQYV. Here the CDR3 DNA reads TGTGCCAGCAGCTTAATCCTTACAGGGCGGGAGCAGTACGTC.

The V call is TRBV30, the J call TRBJ1-4; TRBD1 aligns across 9 bases. V trimming: 5 bases; J trimming: 7 bases; junction bases outside the gene matches: 5. Per the germline V gene, CDR1 is GTSNPN and CDR2 is SVGIG (reference sequence). The CDR3 is made up of 13 amino acids. The CDR3 loop reads CAWAGTGFEKLFF. In DNA form, the CDR3 reads TGTGCCTGGGCCGGGACAGGGTTTGAAAAACTGTTTTTT.

This clone was seen a few times. J is TRBJ2-5 and V is TRBV12-5; the D gene is possibly TRBD2 (6 bases). The CDR3 length is 14 residues. Trimming cost V 5 bases and J 0 bases, with 10 bases left between them. Germline assignment: CDR1 LGHNT and CDR2 FRNRAP. Written as DNA, the CDR3 is TGTGCTAGTGGTCCGCTAGCGTACCAAGAGACCCAGTACTTC. Translation gives CASGPLAYQETQYF.

The V gene is TRBV11-1, the J gene TRBJ2-5; 7 nucleotides agree with TRBD1. The CDR3 spans 16 residues. After removal of 3 bases from V and 0 bases from J, the junction contained 7 bases not matched to a gene. The germline CDR1 and CDR2 sequences are SGHAT and FQDESV (reference sequence). CDR3 in amino acids: CASSFLTQGHQETQYF. In DNA form, the CDR3 reads TGTGCCAGCAGCTTCCTCACACAGGGGCACCAAGAGACCCAGTACTTC.